Listed below are T cell receptor beta chains from one sample, sequenced in a study of T cell repertoires in ileal Crohn's disease. Clones were sequenced by immunoSEQ multiplex PCR, and TCRdb holds only the in-frame ones, with some missing. The table has a few thousand clones, around 96% seen once. Material: ileal tissue. The receptors shown here come from an adult with Crohn's disease. The CDR3 runs from the conserved cysteine through the conserved F or W. Fields, in order: clone size, V gene, J gene, D gene, CDR3 DNA, CDR3 protein. A D gene is named only where the DNA matches it firmly. A row's size may be missing; if present it is once, few, many or a size class.

>NA|TRBV30|TRBJ1-2|TRBD1
TGTGCCTGGAGTATGGGGACAGGGCATGGCTACACCTTC
CAWSMGTGHGYTF
>NA|TRBV5-4|TRBJ2-6|TRBD1
TGTGCCAGCAGCGCCCGGGACAGGGGAACTTCTGGGGCCAACGTCCTGACTTTC
CASSARDRGTSGANVLTF
>NA|TRBV7-3|TRBJ1-6|NA
TGTGCCAGCAGCTTATCCAGCTCCTATAATTCACCCCTCCACTTT
CASSLSSSYNSPLHF
>NA|TRBV7-8|TRBJ2-2|TRBD2
TGTGCCAGCAGCCCTCTAGCGGGGGGGCCCACCGGGGAGCTGTTTTTT
CASSPLAGGPTGELFF
>NA|TRBV5-8|TRBJ2-2|TRBD2
TGTGCCAGCACGAAGGGCCGCGGGGGGCCTTACACCGGGGAGCTGTTTTTT
CASTKGRGGPYTGELFF
>NA|TRBV7-9|TRBJ2-2|TRBD1
TGTGCCAGCAGCCCTTTCCGGGACAGGAGGACCGGGGAGCTGTTTTTT
CASSPFRDRRTGELFF
>NA|TRBV7-9|TRBJ2-1|NA
TGTGCCAGCAGCTTAGGGGCCCTTATCGATGAGCAGTTCTTC
CASSLGALIDEQFF
>NA|TRBV29-1|TRBJ2-6|NA
TGCAGCGTAAACAGTGGGGCCAACGTCCTGACTTTC
CSVNSGANVLTF
>NA|TRBV28|TRBJ1-3|NA
TGTGCCAGCAGCCCATCCCCTCGGTCTGGAAACACCATATATTTT
CASSPSPRSGNTIYF
>NA|TRBV30|TRBJ1-3|NA
TGTGCCTGGAGCCATAGCTCTGGAAACACCATATATTTT
CAWSHSSGNTIYF
>NA|TRBV5-1|TRBJ1-5|NA
TGCGCCAGCAGCTCCCATGGCCAGGGCCGCAATCAGCCCCAGCATTTT
CASSSHGQGRNQPQHF
>few|TRBV10-3|TRBJ1-3|NA
TGTGCCATCAGTGAGCTGGGGACAATCATGGGAAACACCATATATTTT
CAISELGTIMGNTIYF
>NA|TRBV18|TRBJ1-2|TRBD1
TGTGCCAGCTCACCCGGGACAGGGTATGGCTACACCTTC
CASSPGTGYGYTF